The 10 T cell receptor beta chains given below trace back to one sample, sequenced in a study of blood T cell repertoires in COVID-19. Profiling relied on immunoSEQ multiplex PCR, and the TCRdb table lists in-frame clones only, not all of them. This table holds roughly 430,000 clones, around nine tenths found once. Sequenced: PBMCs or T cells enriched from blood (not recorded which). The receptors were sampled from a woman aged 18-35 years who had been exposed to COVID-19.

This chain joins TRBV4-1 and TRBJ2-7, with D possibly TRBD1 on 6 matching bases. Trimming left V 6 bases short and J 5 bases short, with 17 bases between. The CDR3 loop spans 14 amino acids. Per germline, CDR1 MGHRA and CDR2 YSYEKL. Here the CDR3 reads CASRRQAEADEQYF. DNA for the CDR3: TGCGCCAGCAGGAGACAGGCCGAGGCGGACGAGCAGTACTTC.

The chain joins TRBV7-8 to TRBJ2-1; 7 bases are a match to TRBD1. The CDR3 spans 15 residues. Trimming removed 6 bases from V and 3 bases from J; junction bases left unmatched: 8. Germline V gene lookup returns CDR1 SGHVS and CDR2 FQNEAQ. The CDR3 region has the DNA TGTGCCAGCAGATCTACGACAGGGAGCTACAATGAGCAGTTCTTC. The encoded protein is CASRSTTGSYNEQFF.

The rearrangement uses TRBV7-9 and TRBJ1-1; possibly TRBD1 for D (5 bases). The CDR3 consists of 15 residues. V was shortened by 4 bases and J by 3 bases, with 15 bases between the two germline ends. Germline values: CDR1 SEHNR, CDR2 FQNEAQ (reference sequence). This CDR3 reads CASSSIVGEDTEAFF. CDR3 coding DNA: TGTGCCAGCAGCTCCATTGTGGGGGAGGACACTGAAGCTTTCTTT.

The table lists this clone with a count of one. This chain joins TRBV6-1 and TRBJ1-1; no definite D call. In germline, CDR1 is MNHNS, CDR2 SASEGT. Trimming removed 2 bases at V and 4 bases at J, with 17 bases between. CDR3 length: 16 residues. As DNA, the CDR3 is TGTGCCAGCAGTGAATTGGGAGGGATTTGGGGCACTGAAGCTTTCTTT. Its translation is CASSELGGIWGTEAFF.

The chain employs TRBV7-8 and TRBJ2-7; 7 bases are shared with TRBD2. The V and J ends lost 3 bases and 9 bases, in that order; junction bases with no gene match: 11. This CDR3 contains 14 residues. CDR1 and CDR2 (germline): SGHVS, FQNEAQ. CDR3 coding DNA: TGTGCCAGCAGCTTGATAGCGGGCGACGGCGTGCAGTACTTC. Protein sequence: CASSLIAGDGVQYF.

Written as DNA, the CDR3 is TGCAGCGGGGCACAGGGGCCGGGTACTGAAGCTTTCTTT. Amino acids: CSGAQGPGTEAFF. V and J are TRBV29-1 and TRBJ1-1; 7 nucleotides agree with TRBD1. The V and J ends lost 7 bases and 5 bases, in that order; junction bases with no gene match: 10. The germline gives CDR1 SQVTM, CDR2 ANQGSEA. The CDR3 is made up of 13 amino acids. The variable domain in full, with the rest retrieved from reference TRBV29-1 and TRBJ1-1, is SAVISQKPSRDICQRGTSLTIQCQVDSQVTMMFWYRQQPGQSLTLIATANQGSEATYESGFVIDKFPISRPNLTFSTLTVSNMSPEDSSIYLCSGAQGPGTEAFFGQGTRLTVV.

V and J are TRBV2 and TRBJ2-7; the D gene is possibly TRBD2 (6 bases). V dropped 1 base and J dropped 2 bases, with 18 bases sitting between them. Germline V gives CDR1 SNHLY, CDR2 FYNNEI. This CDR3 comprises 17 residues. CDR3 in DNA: TGTGCCAGCAGTGAAGAATTGGGGAGGAGAAGCACCTACGAGCAGTACTTC. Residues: CASSEELGRRSTYEQYF.

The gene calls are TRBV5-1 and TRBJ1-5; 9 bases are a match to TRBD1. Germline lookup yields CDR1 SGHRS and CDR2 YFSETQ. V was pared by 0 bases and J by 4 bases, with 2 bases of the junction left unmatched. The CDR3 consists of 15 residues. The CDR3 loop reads CASSLGGQGNQPQHF. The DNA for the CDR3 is TGCGCCAGCAGCTTGGGTGGACAGGGGAATCAGCCCCAGCATTTT.

The CDR3 DNA reads TGTGCCAGCAGTTTAGATCCAGTCGGGGAGCAGTTCTTC. This translates into CASSLDPVGEQFF. This sequence joins TRBV27 and TRBJ2-1; D is unclear. Germline values: CDR1 MNHEY, CDR2 SMNVEV (reference sequence). This CDR3 region has 13 residues. Trimming pared 2 bases from V and 10 bases from J, leaving 12 bases between.

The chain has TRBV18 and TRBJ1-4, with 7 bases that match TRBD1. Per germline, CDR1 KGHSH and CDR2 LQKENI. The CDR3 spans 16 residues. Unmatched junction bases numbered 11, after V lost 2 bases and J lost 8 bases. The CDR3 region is CASSPWHMGQTEKLFF. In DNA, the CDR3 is TGTGCCAGCTCACCATGGCATATGGGACAGACCGAAAAACTGTTTTTT.